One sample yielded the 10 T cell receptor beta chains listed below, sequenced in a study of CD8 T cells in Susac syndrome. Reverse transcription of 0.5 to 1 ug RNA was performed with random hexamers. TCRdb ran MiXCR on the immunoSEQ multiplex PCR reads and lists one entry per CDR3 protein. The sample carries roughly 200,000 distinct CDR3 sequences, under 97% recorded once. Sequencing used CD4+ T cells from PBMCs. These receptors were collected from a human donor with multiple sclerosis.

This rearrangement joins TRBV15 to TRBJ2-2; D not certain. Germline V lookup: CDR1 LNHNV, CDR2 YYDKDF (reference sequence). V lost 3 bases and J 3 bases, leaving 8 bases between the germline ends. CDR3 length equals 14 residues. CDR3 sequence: CATSSSSYTGELFF. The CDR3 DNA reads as TGTGCCACCAGCAGTAGCTCCTACACCGGGGAGCTGTTTTTT. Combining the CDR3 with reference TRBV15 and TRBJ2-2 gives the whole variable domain DAMVIQNPRYQVTQFGKPVTLSCSQTLNHNVMYWYQQKSSQAPKLLFHYYDKDFNNEADTPDNFQSRRPNTSFCFLDIRSPGLGDTAMYLCATSSSSYTGELFFGEGSRLTVL.

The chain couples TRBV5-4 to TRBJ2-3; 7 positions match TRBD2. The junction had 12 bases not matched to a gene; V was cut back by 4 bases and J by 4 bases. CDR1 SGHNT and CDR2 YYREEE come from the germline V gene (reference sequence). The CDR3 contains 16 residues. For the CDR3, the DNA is TGTGCCAGCAGCGCGCCGGGACTACCCCCTCCAGATACGCAGTATTTT. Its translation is CASSAPGLPPPDTQYF.

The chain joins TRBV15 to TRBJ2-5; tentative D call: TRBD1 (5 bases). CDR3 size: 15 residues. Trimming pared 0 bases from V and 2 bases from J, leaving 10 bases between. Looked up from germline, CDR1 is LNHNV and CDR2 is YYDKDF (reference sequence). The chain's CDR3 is CATSRDVTGQETQYF. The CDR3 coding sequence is TGTGCCACCAGCAGAGATGTAACAGGACAAGAGACCCAGTACTTC.

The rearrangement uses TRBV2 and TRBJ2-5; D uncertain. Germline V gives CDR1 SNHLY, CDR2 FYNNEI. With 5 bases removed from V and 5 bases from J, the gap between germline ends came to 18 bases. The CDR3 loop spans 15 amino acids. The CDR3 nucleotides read TGTGCCAGCAGTCTCAGGTCTAAGGAGTTGGAGACCCAGTACTTC. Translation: CASSLRSKELETQYF.

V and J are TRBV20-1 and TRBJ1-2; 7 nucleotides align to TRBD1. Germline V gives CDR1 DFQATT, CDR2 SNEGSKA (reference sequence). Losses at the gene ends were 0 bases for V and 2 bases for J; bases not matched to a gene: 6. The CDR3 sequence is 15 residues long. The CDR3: CSARDHRGKNYGYTF. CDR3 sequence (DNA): TGCAGTGCTAGAGACCACAGGGGAAAAAACTATGGCTACACCTTC.

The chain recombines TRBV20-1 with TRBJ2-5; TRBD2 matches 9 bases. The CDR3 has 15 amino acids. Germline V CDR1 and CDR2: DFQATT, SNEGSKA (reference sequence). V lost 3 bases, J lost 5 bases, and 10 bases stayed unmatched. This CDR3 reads CSASRLAGLLETQYF. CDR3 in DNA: TGCAGTGCTAGTAGGCTAGCGGGGCTCCTCGAGACCCAGTACTTC.

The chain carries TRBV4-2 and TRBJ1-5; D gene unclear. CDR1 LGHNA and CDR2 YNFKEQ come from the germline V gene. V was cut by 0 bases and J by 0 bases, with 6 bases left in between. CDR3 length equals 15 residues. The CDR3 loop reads CASSQDRNSNQPQHF. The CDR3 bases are TGTGCCAGCAGCCAAGATAGGAATAGCAATCAGCCCCAGCATTTT.

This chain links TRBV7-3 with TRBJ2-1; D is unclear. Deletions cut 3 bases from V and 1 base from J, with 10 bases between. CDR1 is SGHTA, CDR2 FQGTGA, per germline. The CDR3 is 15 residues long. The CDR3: CASSLDGVSYNEQFF. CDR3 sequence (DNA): TGTGCCAGCAGCTTGGATGGGGTGTCCTACAATGAGCAGTTCTTC.

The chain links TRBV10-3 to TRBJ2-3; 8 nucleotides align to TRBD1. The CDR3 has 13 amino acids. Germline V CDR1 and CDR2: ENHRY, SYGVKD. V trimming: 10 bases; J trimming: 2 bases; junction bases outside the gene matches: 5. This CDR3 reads CATGQGVTDTQYF. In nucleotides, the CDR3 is TGTGCCACCGGACAGGGAGTCACAGATACGCAGTATTTT.

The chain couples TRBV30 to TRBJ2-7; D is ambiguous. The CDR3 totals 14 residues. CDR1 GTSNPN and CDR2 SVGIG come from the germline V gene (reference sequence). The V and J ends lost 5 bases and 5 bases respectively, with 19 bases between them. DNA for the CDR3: TGTGCCTGGCGGATCGGTCTCCTCCTAAACGAGCAGTACTTC. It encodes CAWRIGLLLNEQYF.